Each of the 24 T cell receptor beta chains below was sequenced from the same sample in a study of cytomegalovirus exposure and HLA in healthy donors. 60 Vbeta and 13 Jbeta primers were used in PCR. Here immunoSEQ multiplex PCR was the method, and the copy in TCRdb shows in-frame clones only, minus some. The profile shows 59,000 or so clones, approximately 83% of them singletons. The specimen sequenced was PBMCs. The receptors were sampled from a female donor in good health and CMV-seronegative.

There are a few counts of this clone. This chain joins TRBV10-3 and TRBJ2-2, with 11 bases aligning to TRBD1. J was trimmed by 8 bases and V by 10 bases; bases with no gene match: 12. The CDR3 totals 15 residues. CDR1 ENHRY and CDR2 SYGVKD come from the germline V gene. The CDR3 sequence is CATNGQGASSGELFF. In nucleotides, the CDR3 is TGTGCCACAAATGGACAGGGGGCGTCGTCTGGGGAGCTGTTTTTT.

The V gene is TRBV7-9, the J gene TRBJ2-2; no clear D gene. Germline V CDR1 and CDR2: SEHNR, FQNEAQ (reference sequence). The CDR3 is made up of 16 amino acids. Trimming stripped 5 bases from V and 6 bases from J, with 19 bases between. The CDR3: CASSPFDTSMAGELFF. The CDR3 coding sequence is TGTGCCAGCAGCCCCTTCGACACTTCAATGGCCGGGGAGCTGTTTTTT. Full variable domain (missing parts from reference TRBV7-9 and TRBJ2-2): DTGVSQNPRHKITKRGQNVTFRCDPISEHNRLYWYRQTLGQGPEFLTYFQNEAQLEKSRLLSDRFSAERPKGSFSTLEIQRTEQGDSAMYLCASSPFDTSMAGELFFGEGSRLTVL.

The chain combines TRBV7-8 with TRBJ2-3; D is undetermined. V lost 5 bases and J 0 bases, leaving 15 bases between the germline ends. The length of the CDR3 is 16 residues. Germline V gives CDR1 SGHVS, CDR2 FQNEAQ. The CDR3 sequence: CASSPAWSTSTDTQYF. The CDR3 nucleotides read TGTGCCAGCAGCCCCGCCTGGAGCACGAGCACAGATACGCAGTATTTT.

This chain joins TRBV4-2 and TRBJ2-3; D possibly uses TRBD1 or TRBD2 (6 bases each). CDR3 size: 15 residues. CDR1 is LGHNA, CDR2 YNFKEQ, per germline. V lost 4 bases and J lost 4, with 15 bases in between. The CDR3 protein is CASSPEGGAADTQYF. In DNA form, the CDR3 reads TGTGCCAGCAGCCCAGAGGGGGGAGCGGCAGATACGCAGTATTTT.

The chain recombines TRBV2 with TRBJ2-7, with TRBD1 identical over 10 bases. This CDR3 has 15 residues. J was trimmed by 5 bases and V by 7 bases; bases with no gene match: 11. Looked up from germline, CDR1 is SNHLY and CDR2 is FYNNEI. The CDR3 DNA is TGTGCCAGCACCGAGGAAGGGACAGGGGTTGACGAGCAGTACTTC. Its protein product is CASTEEGTGVDEQYF.

This clone was observed once. The genes are TRBV29-1 and TRBJ2-5, with D unclear. The end of the DNA is better explained by TRBJ2-7, so the J call may be wrong. CDR1 and CDR2 (germline): SQVTM, ANQGSEA. This CDR3 has 12 amino acids. The chain's CDR3 is CSVVVRSYEQYF. In DNA, the CDR3 is TGCAGCGTTGTTGTGCGGTCCTACGAGCAGTACTTC.

The chain joins TRBV5-8 to TRBJ2-7; 7 bases are a match to TRBD2. The CDR3 consists of 11 residues. V lost 2 bases, J lost 11 bases, and 4 bases stayed unmatched. CDR1 SGHTS and CDR2 YDEGEE come from the germline V gene. The CDR3 sequence is CASSFTGTKYF. The CDR3 nucleotides are TGTGCCAGCAGCTTTACTGGGACTAAGTACTTC.

This sequence joins TRBV9 and TRBJ2-3, with 7 bases matching TRBD2. There are 19 residues in the CDR3. Per germline, CDR1 SGDLS and CDR2 YYNGEE. After removal of 0 bases from V and 6 bases from J, the junction contained 19 bases not matched to a gene. CDR3 coding DNA: TGTGCCAGCAGCGTAGATCACGGCGGGGGACGCGCGGTGTCCGATACGCAGTATTTT. Translation: CASSVDHGGGRAVSDTQYF.

This clone appeared once. The rearrangement joins TRBV6-5 to TRBJ1-1; TRBD1 matches at 9 bases. Per the germline V gene, CDR1 is MNHEY and CDR2 is SVGAGI. After removal of 5 bases from V and 10 bases from J, the junction contained 14 bases not matched to a gene. The CDR3 runs 15 residues. The CDR3 DNA reads as TGTGCCAGCAGTCCAATGGGGACAGGGCTAAGGGGAGCTTTCTTT. Its protein product is CASSPMGTGLRGAFF.

The genes are TRBV7-2 and TRBJ2-5; perhaps TRBD1 as D (6 bases). The J call could be wrong; TRBJ2-7 is a better fit for the DNA end. The germline CDR1 and CDR2 sequences are SGHTA and FQGNSA. The CDR3 covers 14 residues. CDR3 amino acids: CASSTYTGSREQYF. The CDR3 nucleotides read TGTGCCAGCAGCACCTATACAGGGTCCCGCGAGCAGTACTTC.

As DNA, the CDR3 is TGTGCCAGTCTCGACAGGCTCCAAGAGACCCAGTACTTC. This codes for CASLDRLQETQYF. The rearrangement links TRBV19 to TRBJ2-5, with D possibly TRBD1 on 6 matching bases. The CDR3 is 13 amino acids. Trimming took off 8 bases at V and 1 base at J, with 11 bases between the two ends. The germline gives CDR1 LNHDA, CDR2 SQIVND (reference sequence).

Points on this clone: The same CDR3 arises from other DNA sequences in this sample as well. The chain is built from TRBV18 and TRBJ1-2; D not certain. Per germline, CDR1 KGHSH and CDR2 LQKENI. The V end was cut by 3 bases, the J end by 0 bases, with 8 bases between. CDR3 length: 14 amino acids. In DNA form, the CDR3 reads TGTGCCAGCTCACCTGGTGCAGCTAACTATGGCTACACCTTC. This sequence encodes CASSPGAANYGYTF.

The V gene is TRBV7-2, the J gene TRBJ2-4; 9 bases map to TRBD1. V lost 3 bases to trimming and J lost 1 base; unmatched junction nucleotides: 7. Germline CDR1 reads SGHTA; CDR2 reads FQGNSA. The CDR3 is 17 amino acids. DNA of the CDR3: TGTGCCAGCAGCTTTACAGGGGGCGCCAGGGCCAAAAACATTCAGTACTTC. Its translation: CASSFTGGARAKNIQYF.

This clone was counted a single time. This CDR3 is CASQGPGTNQETQYF. In nucleotides, the CDR3 is TGTGCCAGCCAGGGGCCGGGCACGAACCAAGAGACCCAGTACTTC. This chain uses TRBV28 with TRBJ2-5, with D possibly matching TRBD1 (6 bases). Germline V gene sequence: CDR1 MDHEN, CDR2 SYDVKM. The CDR3 length is 15 residues. The germline V and J ends were trimmed by 8 bases and 0 bases, with 16 bases remaining between them.

In this sample, this clone turned up once. The chain carries TRBV15 and TRBJ2-3, with a weak D call TRBD2 (6 bases). The CDR3 contains 12 residues. The V gene's germline CDR1 is LNHNV and CDR2 YYDKDF (reference sequence). V gave up 1 base and J gave up 14 bases, with 13 bases separating them. CDR3 sequence: CATSRVDGSRYF. The CDR3 nucleotides read TGTGCCACCAGCAGAGTGGACGGGAGTCGGTATTTT.

CDR3 in amino acids: CASSPWTSGTYEQYF. Written as DNA, the CDR3 is TGTGCCAGCAGCCCCTGGACTAGCGGGACCTACGAGCAGTACTTC. J is TRBJ2-7 and V is TRBV7-2, with 12 bases that match TRBD2. With 5 bases clipped from V and 2 bases from J, the junction kept 4 bases outside the gene matches. The CDR3 loop spans 15 amino acids. CDR1 and CDR2 from the germline V gene are SGHTA and FQGNSA.

The chain combines TRBV6-1 with TRBJ2-7; 10 positions agree with TRBD1. The germline V gene has CDR1 MNHNS and CDR2 SASEGT. The CDR3 consists of 15 residues. The trim removed 0 bases at V and 6 bases at J, leaving 5 bases unmatched. CDR3 DNA: TGTGCCAGCAGTGAAGCGCCGGGACAGGGGTCCGAGCAGTACTTC. It encodes CASSEAPGQGSEQYF.

The chain combines TRBV7-8 with TRBJ2-2; unclear D gene. V lost 4 bases, J lost 2 bases, and 11 bases lay in between. Looked up from germline, CDR1 is SGHVS and CDR2 is FQNEAQ. CDR3 length: 15 amino acids. The CDR3 reads CASSSEWVNTGELFF. CDR3 in DNA: TGTGCCAGCAGCTCGGAGTGGGTAAACACCGGGGAGCTGTTTTTT. The full variable domain, rest sourced from reference TRBV7-8 and TRBJ2-2, is GAGVSQSPRYKVAKRGQDVALRCDPISGHVSLFWYQQALGQGPEFLTYFQNEAQLDKSGLPSDRFFAERPEGSVSTLKIQRTQQEDSAVYLCASSSEWVNTGELFFGEGSRLTVL.

The chain couples TRBV4-3 to TRBJ2-5; TRBD2 agrees at 12 bases. J gave up 2 bases and V 0 bases, and 10 bases lay outside the gene matches. Per the germline V gene, CDR1 is LGHNA and CDR2 is YSLEER. This CDR3 region has 19 residues. The CDR3 reads CASSQDTLAGGPRQETQYF. The DNA of the CDR3 is TGCGCCAGCAGCCAAGATACGCTAGCGGGAGGGCCGAGGCAAGAGACCCAGTACTTC.

This clone was recorded a few times. The rearrangement links TRBV6-1 to TRBJ1-2; D might be TRBD1 (5 bases). Germline values: CDR1 MNHNS, CDR2 SASEGT. Between the trimmed V and J ends, which lost 2 bases and 6 bases, there was a span of 19 bases. This CDR3 has 16 residues. The DNA for the CDR3 is TGTGCCAGCAGTGAAACCCACACCTTCAGGGATCATGGCTACACCTTC. Translating gives CASSETHTFRDHGYTF.

The CDR3 spells CTSSRSPVMAYEQYF. The CDR3 bases are TGCACCAGCAGCCGGTCCCCCGTGATGGCTTACGAGCAGTACTTC. The chain couples TRBV1 to TRBJ2-7; TRBD1 was called by the table and not checked on the DNA. TRBV1 is deemed a pseudogene. This CDR3 has 15 residues.

The chain uses TRBV11-3 and TRBJ2-7; D call uncertain. CDR1 SGHNT and CDR2 YENEEA come from the germline V gene. Trimming pared 0 bases from V and 5 bases from J, leaving 8 bases between. This CDR3 is built from 13 residues. The CDR3, as DNA: TGTGCCAGCAGCTTAGAAGGCCGGGACGAGCAGTACTTC. Protein: CASSLEGRDEQYF.

This clone was counted once. This chain connects TRBV5-1 to TRBJ1-3; unclear D gene. The germline CDR1 and CDR2 sequences are SGHRS and YFSETQ. The CDR3 runs 17 residues. V lost 2 bases and J 0 bases, leaving 15 bases between the germline ends. The CDR3, as DNA: TGCGCCAGCAGCTTCGGGTTGGCAGCGAGCTCTGGAAACACCATATATTTT. It is translated as CASSFGLAASSGNTIYF.

The V and J genes are TRBV27 and TRBJ2-2, with 8 bases fitting TRBD1. V dropped 3 bases and J dropped 5; count of bases not matched to a gene: 8. Germline V gene sequence: CDR1 MNHEY, CDR2 SMNVEV (reference sequence). CDR3 length equals 16 residues. The DNA of the CDR3 is TGTGCCAGCAGTTTGGGGGGCAGGGGGCGAACCGGGGAGCTGTTTTTT. Translating it yields CASSLGGRGRTGELFF.